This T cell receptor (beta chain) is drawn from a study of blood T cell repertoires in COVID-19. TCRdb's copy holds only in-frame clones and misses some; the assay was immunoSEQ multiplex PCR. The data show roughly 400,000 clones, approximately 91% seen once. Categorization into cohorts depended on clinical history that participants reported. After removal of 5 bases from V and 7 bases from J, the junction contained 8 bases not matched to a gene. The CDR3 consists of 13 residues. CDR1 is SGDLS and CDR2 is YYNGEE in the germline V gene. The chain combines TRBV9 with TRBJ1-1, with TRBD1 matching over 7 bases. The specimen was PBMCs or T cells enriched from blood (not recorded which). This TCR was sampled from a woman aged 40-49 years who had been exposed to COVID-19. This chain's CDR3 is CASRDDRAREAFF. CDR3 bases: TGTGCCAGCAGGGATGACAGGGCCCGTGAAGCTTTCTTT.